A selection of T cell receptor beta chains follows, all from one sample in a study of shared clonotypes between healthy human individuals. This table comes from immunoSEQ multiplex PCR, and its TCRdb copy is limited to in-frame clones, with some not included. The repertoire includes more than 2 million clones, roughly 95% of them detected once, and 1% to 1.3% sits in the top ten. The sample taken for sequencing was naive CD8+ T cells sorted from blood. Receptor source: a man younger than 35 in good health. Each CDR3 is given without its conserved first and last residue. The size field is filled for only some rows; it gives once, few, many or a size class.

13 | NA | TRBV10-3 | AISEGRGGYNEQF
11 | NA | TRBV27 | ASSSDRGSPLH
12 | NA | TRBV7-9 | ASSLVGDNYGYT
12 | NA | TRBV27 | ASRPKSPWDEQY
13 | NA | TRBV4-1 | ASSQAQGSASPLH
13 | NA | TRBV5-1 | ASSLEWQGGTEAF
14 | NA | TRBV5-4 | ASSLEATWRYETQY
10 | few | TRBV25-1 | ASTDTRNDYT
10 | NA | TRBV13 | ASSQTGVEQY
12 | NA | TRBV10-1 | ASSELPTLGEQY
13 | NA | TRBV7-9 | ASSKPQGAFEKLF
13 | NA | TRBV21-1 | AKRVTTFGEGTQY
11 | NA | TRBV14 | ASSQDYAAGYT
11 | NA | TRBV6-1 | ASRQGAGQPQH
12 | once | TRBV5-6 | ASSLYTGTHEQF
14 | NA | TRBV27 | ASSLLLGLGYNEQF
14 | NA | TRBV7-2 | ASSPIVEVASQPQH
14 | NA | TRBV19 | ASSISEGSFNQPQH
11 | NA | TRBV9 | ASSRTDDTEAF
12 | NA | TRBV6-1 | ASSTGARNTEAF
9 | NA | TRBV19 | ASMTAETQY
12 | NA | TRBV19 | ASSIRGDSYEQY
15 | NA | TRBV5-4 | ASSFYEGLAGLREQF
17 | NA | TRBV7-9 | ASSLGTGGSYLWDNEQF
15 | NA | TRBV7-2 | ASSLQWQATAKNIQY
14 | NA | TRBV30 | AWIKQGLPNTGELF
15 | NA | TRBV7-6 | ASSLAPWREGLHEQF
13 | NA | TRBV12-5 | ASGYGTSGIKTQY
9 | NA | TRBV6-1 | ASSEAGSYT
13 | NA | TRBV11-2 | ASSLAGAGYTEAF
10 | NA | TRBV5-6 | ASSNPGREAF
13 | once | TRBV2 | ASTASGSSYNEQF
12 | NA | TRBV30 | AWRRTGVNTEAF
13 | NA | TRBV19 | ASSPRGWSPDEQF
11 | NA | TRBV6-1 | ASSGTANQPQH
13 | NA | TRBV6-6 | ASSYSPSSGTGYT
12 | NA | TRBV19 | ASEEGAANTEAF
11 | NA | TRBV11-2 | ASSRGGGYEQY
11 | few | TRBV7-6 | ASSLAASYEQY
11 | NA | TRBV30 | AWLGASNSPLH
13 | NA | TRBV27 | ASSFNRVGNQPQH
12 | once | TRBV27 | ASSFTGSDSPLH